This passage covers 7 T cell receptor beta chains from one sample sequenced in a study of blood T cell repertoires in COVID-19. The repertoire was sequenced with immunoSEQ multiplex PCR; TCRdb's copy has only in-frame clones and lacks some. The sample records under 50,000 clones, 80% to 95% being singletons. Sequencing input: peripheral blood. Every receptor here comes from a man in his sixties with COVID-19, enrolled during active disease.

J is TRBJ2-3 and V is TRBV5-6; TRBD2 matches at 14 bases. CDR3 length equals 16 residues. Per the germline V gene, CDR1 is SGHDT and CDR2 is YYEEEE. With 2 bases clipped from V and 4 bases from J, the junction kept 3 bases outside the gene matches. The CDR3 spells CASSFRTSGGPDTQYF. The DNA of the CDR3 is TGTGCCAGCAGCTTCCGGACTAGCGGGGGGCCAGATACGCAGTATTTT.

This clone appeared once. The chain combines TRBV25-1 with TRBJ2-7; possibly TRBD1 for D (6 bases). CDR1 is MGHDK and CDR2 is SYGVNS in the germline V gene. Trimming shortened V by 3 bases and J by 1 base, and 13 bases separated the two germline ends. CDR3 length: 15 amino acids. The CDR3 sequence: CASSDTTGFSYEQYF. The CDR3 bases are TGTGCCAGCAGTGACACGACAGGTTTTTCCTACGAGCAGTACTTC.

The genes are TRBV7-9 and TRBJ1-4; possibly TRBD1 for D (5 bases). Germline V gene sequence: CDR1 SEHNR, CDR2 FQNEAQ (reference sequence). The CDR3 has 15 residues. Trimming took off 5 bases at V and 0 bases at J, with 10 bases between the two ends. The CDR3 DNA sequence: TGTGCCAGCAGCGCGTGGACAACAACTAATGAAAAACTGTTTTTT. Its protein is CASSAWTTTNEKLFF. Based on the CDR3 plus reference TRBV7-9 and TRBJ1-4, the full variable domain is DTGVSQNPRHKITKRGQNVTFRCDPISEHNRLYWYRQTLGQGPEFLTYFQNEAQLEKSRLLSDRFSAERPKGSFSTLEIQRTEQGDSAMYLCASSAWTTTNEKLFFGSGTQLSVL.

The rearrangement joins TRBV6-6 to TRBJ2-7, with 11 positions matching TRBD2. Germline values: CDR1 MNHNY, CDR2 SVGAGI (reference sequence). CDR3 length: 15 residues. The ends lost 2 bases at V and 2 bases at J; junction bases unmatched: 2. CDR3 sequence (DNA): TGTGCCAGCAGTTACGGGACTAGCGGAACCTACGAGCAGTACTTC. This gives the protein CASSYGTSGTYEQYF.

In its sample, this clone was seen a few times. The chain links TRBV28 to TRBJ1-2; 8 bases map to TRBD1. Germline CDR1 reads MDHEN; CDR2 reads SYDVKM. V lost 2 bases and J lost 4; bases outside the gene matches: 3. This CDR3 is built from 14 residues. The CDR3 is CASSLTGGAYGYTF. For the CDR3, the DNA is TGTGCCAGCAGTTTAACAGGGGGGGCCTATGGCTACACCTTC.

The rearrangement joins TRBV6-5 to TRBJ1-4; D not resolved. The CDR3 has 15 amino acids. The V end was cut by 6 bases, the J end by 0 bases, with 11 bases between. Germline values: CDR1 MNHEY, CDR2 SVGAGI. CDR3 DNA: TGTGCCAGCAGCGCTAACAGAGCAACTAATGAAAAACTGTTTTTT. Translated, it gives CASSANRATNEKLFF.

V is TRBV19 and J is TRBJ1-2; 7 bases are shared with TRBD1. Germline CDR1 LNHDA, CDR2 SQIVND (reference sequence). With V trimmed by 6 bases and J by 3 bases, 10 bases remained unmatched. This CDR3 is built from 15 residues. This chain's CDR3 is CASRMRGQPDYGYTF. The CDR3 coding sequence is TGTGCCAGTAGAATGAGGGGGCAACCCGACTATGGCTACACCTTC.